The source of this TCR beta chain is a study of shared clonotypes between healthy human individuals. Study-level information: Donor ages ranged 18 to 49 years: a couple of women, a few men.

Of note for this clone: As yet, its antigen is unknown.

Study results and limitations: Naive subsets typically showed greater estimated richness than memory subsets.

The CDR3 is 11 residues long. Trimming took off 4 bases at V and 3 bases at J, with 7 bases between the two ends. Germline values: CDR1 DFQATT, CDR2 SNEGSKA (reference sequence). Samples underwent the assay at deep level. Here immunoSEQ multiplex PCR was the method, and the copy in TCRdb shows in-frame clones only, minus some. The sample includes approximately 2,000,000 clones, about nine tenths seen only once; the top ten take around 0.38%. The study separated CD4+ cells into CD45RA+ naive and CD45RA-negative memory subsets. V is TRBV20-1 and J is TRBJ2-7; D is perhaps TRBD2 (6 bases). The receptor comes from a man younger than 35 in good health. Some clones in this sample may be carry-over from other donors' samples. Specimen: naive CD4+ T cells from PBMCs. Subset meaning: CD45RA+ positively selected. The DNA of the CDR3 is TGCAGTGCTACGGACTACTACGAGCAGTACTTC. Amino acid sequence: CSATDYYEQYF.